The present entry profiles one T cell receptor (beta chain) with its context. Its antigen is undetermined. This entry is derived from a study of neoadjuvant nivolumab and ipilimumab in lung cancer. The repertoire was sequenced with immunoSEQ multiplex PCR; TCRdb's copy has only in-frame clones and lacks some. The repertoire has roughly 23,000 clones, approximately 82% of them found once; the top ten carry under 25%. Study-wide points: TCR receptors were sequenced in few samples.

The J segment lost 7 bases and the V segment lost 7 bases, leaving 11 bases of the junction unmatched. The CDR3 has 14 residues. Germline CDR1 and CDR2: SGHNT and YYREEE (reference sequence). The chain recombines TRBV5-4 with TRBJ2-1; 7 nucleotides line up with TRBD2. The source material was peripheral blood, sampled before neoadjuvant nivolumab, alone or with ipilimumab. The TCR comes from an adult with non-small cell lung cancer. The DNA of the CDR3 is TGTGCCAGCGCAACTCGGACTAGATGGAATGAGCAGTTCTTC. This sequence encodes CASATRTRWNEQFF.